These 9 T cell receptor beta chains originate from one sample sequenced in a study of identical twins. TCRdb analysed the 5' RACE reads with MiXCR anew, one entry per CDR3 protein. The sample holds about 340,000 distinct CDR3 sequences, about 10% seen once. Input material: naive T cells sorted from blood. All receptors come from a woman aged 50 to 60 in good health.

CDR3 DNA: TGTGCCAGCGAGCGGTGGGGCACAGATACGCAGTATTTT. Translated: CASERWGTDTQYF. The genes are TRBV6-2 or TRBV6-3 and TRBJ2-3; tentative D call: TRBD2 (5 bases). V lost 8 bases, J lost 1 base, and 10 bases lay in between. This CDR3 is built from 13 residues. Germline V lookup: CDR1 MNHEY, CDR2 SVGEGT.

This clonotype was observed a few times. The CDR3 DNA reads TGTGCCAGCAGCTTACGGACTAGCGGGAGGTACGAGCAGTACTTC. This gives the protein CASSLRTSGRYEQYF. The rearrangement links TRBV7-2 to TRBJ2-7; 14 bases fit TRBD2. The CDR3 contains 15 residues. Germline V gene sequence: CDR1 SGHTA, CDR2 FQGNSA. The V gene end was trimmed by 2 bases and the J gene end by 4 bases; junction bases not matched to a gene: 1.

This clonotype was seen many times. This rearrangement joins TRBV25-1 to TRBJ2-3; no definite D call. Germline assignment: CDR1 MGHDK and CDR2 SYGVNS. The CDR3 extends over 17 amino acids. Between the trimmed V and J ends, which lost 1 base and 2 bases, there was a span of 16 bases. The CDR3 spells CASSESIGPSYTDTQYF. The CDR3 coding sequence is TGTGCCAGCAGTGAATCTATTGGACCCTCATACACAGATACGCAGTATTTT.

This clonotype was counted at least ten times. CDR3 loop: CATGTGYSPLHF. For the CDR3, the DNA is TGTGCCACCGGGACAGGGTATTCACCCCTCCACTTT. The chain is built from TRBV6-5 and TRBJ1-6, with 9 nucleotides matching TRBD1. CDR3 length equals 12 residues. J lost 8 bases, V lost 10 bases, and 3 bases had no gene match. Per germline, CDR1 MNHEY and CDR2 SVGAGI.

The table lists this clonotype with a few counts. The rearrangement joins TRBV6-5 to TRBJ2-7, with D perhaps given as TRBD1 or TRBD2 (5 bases each). The CDR3 length is 15 residues. Per the germline V gene, CDR1 is MNHEY and CDR2 is SVGAGI. Trimming cost V 3 bases and J 3 bases, with 15 bases left between them. Here the CDR3 reads CASSYQRGWGYEQYF. The CDR3 DNA follows: TGTGCCAGCAGTTATCAGAGGGGATGGGGCTACGAGCAGTACTTC.

As DNA, the CDR3 is TGTGCCACAGGAACGGGAGGGCCAGCTTACGAGCAGTACTTC. It specifies CATGTGGPAYEQYF. The chain uses TRBV15 and TRBJ2-7, with 8 bases lining up with TRBD2. CDR3 length: 14 residues. The ends lost 9 bases at V and 4 bases at J; junction bases unmatched: 11. In germline, CDR1 is LNHNV, CDR2 YYDKDF (reference sequence).

This clonotype was observed at least ten times. The J gene is TRBJ1-2, the V gene TRBV5-1; tentative D call: TRBD1 (5 bases). CDR3 length: 15 residues. V lost 0 bases and J lost 8, with 17 bases in between. CDR1 and CDR2 from the germline V gene are SGHRS and YFSETQ. The CDR3: CASSLEFQGGSGYTF. In DNA, the CDR3 is TGCGCCAGCAGCTTGGAGTTCCAGGGAGGGAGCGGCTACACCTTC.

This clonotype was counted many times. The chain couples TRBV5-1 to TRBJ2-1; D might be TRBD2 (5 bases). This CDR3 has 14 amino acids. The germline V and J ends were trimmed by 4 bases and 7 bases, with 15 bases remaining between them. The V gene's germline CDR1 is SGHRS and CDR2 YFSETQ. The CDR3 loop is CASSESGFFNEQFF. CDR3 nucleotide sequence: TGCGCCAGCAGCGAGTCGGGATTTTTTAATGAGCAGTTCTTC.

This clonotype was picked up a small number of times. The chain joins TRBV29-1 to TRBJ2-5; a possible D gene is TRBD1 (6 bases). The V end was cut by 4 bases, the J end by 4 bases, with 16 bases between. CDR3 length: 14 amino acids. Germline V gene sequence: CDR1 SQVTM, CDR2 ANQGSEA. The CDR3 bases are TGCAGCGTTGCGGTAGACAGGACCAGAGAGACCCAGTACTTC. It encodes CSVAVDRTRETQYF.